The rows below give T cell receptor beta chains drawn from one sample of a study of identifying expanded T cells in peripheral blood. TCRdb's table, derived via immunoSEQ multiplex PCR, lists solely in-frame clones and lacks some. The sample contains 75,000 to 90,000 clones, just under 85% of which appear only once. What was sequenced was blood. These receptors came from a person aged 18 to 75 in good health. Each CDR3 is given with its conserved first and last residue. A D gene is named only where the DNA matches it firmly. The size field is filled for only some rows; it gives once, few, many or a size class.

d_call	clone_size	v_call	j_call	cdr3_aa	cdr3_nt
-	-	TRBV29-1	TRBJ1-3	CSVDENSGNTIYF	TGCAGCGTTGATGAGAACTCTGGAAACACCATATATTTT
-	-	TRBV2	TRBJ2-1	CASRIAVNEQFF	TGTGCCAGCAGAATAGCTGTGAATGAGCAGTTCTTC
-	-	TRBV27	TRBJ2-7	CASRRGQGPHEQYF	TGTGCCTCCAGGAGGGGGCAGGGGCCTCACGAGCAGTACTTC
-	-	TRBV29-1	TRBJ1-2	CSVAGLTNYGYTF	TGCAGCGTTGCGGGGCTTACTAACTATGGCTACACCTTC
-	-	TRBV25-1	TRBJ2-5	CASGAPSETQYF	TGTGCCAGCGGAGCGCCCAGTGAGACCCAGTACTTC
TRBD1	-	TRBV27	TRBJ2-1	CASSSDRAYNEQFF	TGTGCCAGCAGTTCCGACAGGGCCTACAATGAGCAGTTCTTC
TRBD1	-	TRBV19	TRBJ1-2	CASSILATGGYGYTF	TGTGCCAGTAGTATATTGGCAACAGGGGGCTATGGCTACACCTTC
-	-	TRBV19	TRBJ2-1	CASTPLGPFDNEQFF	TGTGCCAGTACTCCACTAGGCCCTTTTGACAATGAGCAGTTCTTC
TRBD2	-	TRBV7-6	TRBJ2-1	CASSLVAGGTSSYNEQFF	TGTGCCAGCAGCTTAGTAGCGGGAGGGACGAGCTCCTACAATGAGCAGTTCTTC
-	-	TRBV5-6	TRBJ1-1	CASSLAGAGITEAFF	TGTGCCAGCAGCTTGGCAGGGGCAGGGATCACTGAAGCTTTCTTT
-	-	TRBV4-3	TRBJ1-4	CASSQDLSNLGKLFF	TGCGCCAGCAGCCAAGATTTATCTAACTTGGGAAAACTGTTTTTT
-	-	TRBV28	TRBJ2-1	CASSFLPEVQGKGEQFF	TGTGCCAGCAGCTTCTTACCCGAGGTGCAGGGGAAGGGGGAGCAGTTCTTC
-	-	TRBV4-2	TRBJ2-1	CASSSPGEYNEQFF	TGTGCCAGCAGCTCCCCAGGGGAGTACAATGAGCAGTTCTTC
TRBD2	-	TRBV19	TRBJ2-5	CASSTGTSGYQETQYF	TGTGCCAGTAGTACAGGGACTAGCGGGTACCAAGAGACCCAGTACTTC
-	-	TRBV11-2	TRBJ1-3	CASSLSGLSGNTIYF	TGTGCCAGCAGCTTAAGTGGGTTGTCTGGAAACACCATATATTTT
TRBD1	-	TRBV28	TRBJ1-1	CASSFGDRENTEAFF	TGTGCCAGCAGTTTTGGGGACAGGGAGAACACTGAAGCTTTCTTT
-	once	TRBV28	TRBJ2-7	CANSHRPSLTAMGAREQYF	TGTGCCAACAGTCATAGACCTTCCCTGACAGCAATGGGGGCGCGCGAGCAGTACTTC